The rows below give T cell receptor beta chains drawn from one sample of a study of long-term antiretroviral therapy in people with HIV. Profiled with immunoSEQ multiplex PCR; TCRdb holds only in-frame clones, not every one. The profile shows 34,000 or so clones, approximately 93% of them singletons. Specimen: unsorted PBMCs, collected more than 5 years after starting antiretroviral therapy. The receptors were sampled from a woman between 50 and 59 years old with HIV. Both conserved end residues are part of each CDR3. Fields, in order: CDR3 DNA, CDR3 protein, J gene, D gene, V gene, clone size. The D gene is left open where the match is weak. Clone sizes are given selectively: once, few, many, or a class where the clone is expanded.

TGTGCCAGCAGCTTATGGGCGGGACAGAAGAACACTGAAGCTTTCTTT	CASSLWAGQKNTEAFF	TRBJ1-1	TRBD1	TRBV7-2	once
TGTGCCAGTAGTATTGCCCAGGGGCCCCATGGCTACACCTTC	CASSIAQGPHGYTF	TRBJ1-2	-	TRBV19	-
TGTGCCAGCAGTACCCCGACGATGGGCCTCTACACCTTC	CASSTPTMGLYTF	TRBJ1-2	-	TRBV6-5	-
TGTGCCATCAGTGTCACAGCCGGGACAGAAGCCTACTATGGCTACACCTTC	CAISVTAGTEAYYGYTF	TRBJ1-2	TRBD1	TRBV10-3	once
TGTGCCAGCAGCTTGGCTTCGAGCTCTGGAAACACCATATATTTT	CASSLASSSGNTIYF	TRBJ1-3	-	TRBV11-3	-
TGTGCCTGGAGTGAGGGGGCCCTATTCAATCAGCCCCAGCATTTT	CAWSEGALFNQPQHF	TRBJ1-5	TRBD1	TRBV30	-
TGTGCCAGCAGCTTAGTGCAGGGGCGGGCTTTCTTT	CASSLVQGRAFF	TRBJ1-1	-	TRBV11-2	-
TGCGCCAGCAGCTTGGGTCAGGGGGCCGAAGATACGCAGTATTTT	CASSLGQGAEDTQYF	TRBJ2-3	TRBD1	TRBV5-1	-
TGCACCAGCAGCCAAGGGGGGTCAGTACCAAATTTT	CTSSQGGSVPNF	TRBJ2-3	-	TRBV1	few
TGTGCCAGCAGCTTAGATTTGAATTCACCCCTCCACTTT	CASSLDLNSPLHF	TRBJ1-6	-	TRBV11-2	-
TGTGCCAGCAGCTTGGCCCGGCAGGGGAAGGAGACCCAGTACTTC	CASSLARQGKETQYF	TRBJ2-5	-	TRBV5-6	once
TGTGCCAGTAGTAAAAGGGCCTCAACTAATGAAAAACTGTTTTTT	CASSKRASTNEKLFF	TRBJ1-4	-	TRBV19	-
TGTGCCAGCAGCTTCAGGGGGCCCACAGATACGCAGTATTTT	CASSFRGPTDTQYF	TRBJ2-3	TRBD1	TRBV7-3	-
TGTGCCAGCAGCTTAGGCAGGACTAACTATGGCTACACCTTC	CASSLGRTNYGYTF	TRBJ1-2	-	TRBV7-2	-
TGCAGCGTTGAAGATCCCTGGGACAGGGCGCATGGCTACACCTTC	CSVEDPWDRAHGYTF	TRBJ1-2	TRBD1	TRBV29-1	-
TGCAGCGTTGGCAGGTTGGACGCCCAAGAGACCCAGTACTTC	CSVGRLDAQETQYF	TRBJ2-5	-	TRBV29-1	-
TGTGCCAGCAGCCGCTTGCAGGGGGTTAACATTCAGTACTTC	CASSRLQGVNIQYF	TRBJ2-4	TRBD1	TRBV6-5	-
TGCAGCGTAGCGACAGGGGGGGACACTGAAGCTTTCTTT	CSVATGGDTEAFF	TRBJ1-1	TRBD1	TRBV29-1	-
TGTGCCAGCAGCCCGGACACGATGGGGTATGGCTACACCTTC	CASSPDTMGYGYTF	TRBJ1-2	-	TRBV7-2	-
TGTGCCACCAGCAGAGAACAGGGGGCTCCTCAGCCCCAGCATTTT	CATSREQGAPQPQHF	TRBJ1-5	TRBD1	TRBV15	-
TGCAGCGTTGTTGGGACGGGGGAGACCCAGTACTTC	CSVVGTGETQYF	TRBJ2-5	-	TRBV29-1	-
TGTGCCAGCAGCTTTCGAGGCGCAGGGGGAGTATATGGCTACACCTTC	CASSFRGAGGVYGYTF	TRBJ1-2	TRBD1	TRBV5-6	-
TGTGCCAGCAGCTTGTATATGGGGGGGCGCTTGGGAGCGGACTCACCCCTCCACTTT	CASSLYMGGRLGADSPLHF	TRBJ1-6	-	TRBV5-6	once
TGCGCCAGCAGATTAGCGGGGGGGGGCACAGATACGCAGTATTTT	CASRLAGGGTDTQYF	TRBJ2-3	TRBD2	TRBV5-1	-
TGTGCCTGGAGCTTGGGGGTTGAGAGCAATCAGCCCCAGCATTTT	CAWSLGVESNQPQHF	TRBJ1-5	-	TRBV30	-
TGTGCCAGCACTCAGGGGGTCGGCACTGAAGCTTTCTTT	CASTQGVGTEAFF	TRBJ1-1	TRBD1	TRBV6-5	-
TGTGCCAGCAGCTTAACGGCGCAGGGATATAATTCACCCCTCCACTTT	CASSLTAQGYNSPLHF	TRBJ1-6	-	TRBV7-3	-
TGTGCCAGCAGCTTAGGAACTAGCTATACCTACGAGCAGTACTTC	CASSLGTSYTYEQYF	TRBJ2-7	-	TRBV5-4	-
TGTGCCAGCAGGCCGGGACAGGGAAGCTCACCCCTCCACTTT	CASRPGQGSSPLHF	TRBJ1-6	TRBD1	TRBV6-6	-
TGTGCCAGTAGTATAAGCAATGAGCAGTTCTTC	CASSISNEQFF	TRBJ2-1	-	TRBV19	-
TGTGCCAGCAGCTCCTCCGCAGGGAGGCCAGAGACCCAGTACTTC	CASSSSAGRPETQYF	TRBJ2-5	-	TRBV7-3	-
TGTGCCAGTTCAGGCGGGGTTGTGGTCGAGCAGTACTTC	CASSGGVVVEQYF	TRBJ2-7	-	TRBV6-6	once
TGTGCCAGCAGCTTGGGGGGTAATGAGCAGTTCTTC	CASSLGGNEQFF	TRBJ2-1	-	TRBV5-6	-
TGCGCCAGCAGCCAATCCGCATCGGTGCTGAACACTGAAGCTTTCTTT	CASSQSASVLNTEAFF	TRBJ1-1	-	TRBV5-1	-
TGTGCCAGCAGCTTAGGACTAGCCGAAGATACGCAGTATTTT	CASSLGLAEDTQYF	TRBJ2-3	TRBD2	TRBV7-3	once
TGTGCCATCAGTGAGTCGAGTCTGGTTGAGCAGTTCTTC	CAISESSLVEQFF	TRBJ2-1	-	TRBV10-3	once
TGCGCCAGCAGCCAACTTGGGAATCAGCCCCAGCATTTT	CASSQLGNQPQHF	TRBJ1-5	-	TRBV4-1	-
TGTGCCAGCAGCTCAGATCCCCGTGAAGCTTTCTTT	CASSSDPREAFF	TRBJ1-1	-	TRBV13	-
TGCGCCAGCAGCTTGGGGGACAGGGGAATCGCTGAAGCTTTCTTT	CASSLGDRGIAEAFF	TRBJ1-1	TRBD1	TRBV5-1	few
TGTGCCAGCAGCTCACCCGGGACAGGGGCCTATGGCTACACCTTC	CASSSPGTGAYGYTF	TRBJ1-2	TRBD1	TRBV7-6	-
TGTGCCAGCAGCGTAGCGGGGGATTTATACAATGAGCAGTTCTTC	CASSVAGDLYNEQFF	TRBJ2-1	-	TRBV9	-
TGTGCCAGCAGACTGCAGGGGAGCTACGAGCAGTACTTC	CASRLQGSYEQYF	TRBJ2-7	-	TRBV5-8	-
TGTGCCAGCAGTGAATTCGGGGGGGAGTATACTGAAGCTTTCTTT	CASSEFGGEYTEAFF	TRBJ1-1	-	TRBV25-1	-
TGCGCCAGCAGGCCCGTCACCTTGACCGTCTCCCCCGGGGAGCTGTTTTTT	CASRPVTLTVSPGELFF	TRBJ2-2	-	TRBV10-2	once
TGTGCCAGCAGCCTGGGACTAGCAGTAGGTGCGGATACGCAGTATTTT	CASSLGLAVGADTQYF	TRBJ2-3	TRBD2	TRBV7-6	-
TGTGCCAGCAGTTTCAGGGGGGGAGGCAATCAGCCCCAGCATTTT	CASSFRGGGNQPQHF	TRBJ1-5	TRBD1	TRBV27	-
TGTGCCAGCAGCTTGGCGGCTAGCGGGTACAATGAGCAGTTCTTC	CASSLAASGYNEQFF	TRBJ2-1	TRBD2	TRBV5-5	-
TGTGCCAGCAGCTTAGGTAGCGGGGGTCGCCCGCAAAATGAGCAGTTCTTC	CASSLGSGGRPQNEQFF	TRBJ2-1	TRBD2	TRBV7-3	-